This T cell receptor beta chain is drawn from a study of Ad26.COV2.S vaccination and SARS-CoV-2 variants. Study-wide background: The authors gave Ad26.COV2.S intramuscularly, either once or twice 56 days apart. Overall study results and limits: Total responses of T cells may have been underestimated by the analyses of TCR breadth and depth. The study found higher spike-specific TCR breadth in vaccine than placebo recipients.

Clones were read by immunoSEQ multiplex PCR, and TCRdb kept only the in-frame ones, dropping some. Of fewer than 800,000 clones listed, 70% to 90% are singletons. Comments on this clone: Its cognate antigen is unknown.

V was cut by 4 bases and J by 4 bases, with 11 bases left in between. CDR3 length equals 13 residues. Germline values: CDR1 SGHNT, CDR2 YYREEE (reference sequence). Treatment described: 19 received Ad26.COV2.S at low or high dose, single or two shots; 5 received placebo; per-sample allocation not given. Day 63 after the first vaccine or placebo injection was the time point for sampling. The sample was peripheral blood, taken in a trial of Ad26.COV2.S vaccine versus placebo. The chain is built from TRBV5-4 and TRBJ2-5, with D perhaps matching TRBD1 (5 bases). This sequence was found in a person between 18 and 65 years old who received the Ad26.COV2.S COVID-19 vaccine or a placebo. Here the CDR3 reads CASSLKGVETQYF. The CDR3, as DNA: TGTGCCAGCAGCCTAAAAGGGGTAGAGACCCAGTACTTC. Supplemented by reference TRBV5-4 and TRBJ2-5, the full variable domain reads ETGVTQSPTHLIKTRGQQVTLRCSSQSGHNTVSWYQQALGQGPQFIFQYYREEENGRGNFPPRFSGLQFPNYSSELNVNALELDDSALYLCASSLKGVETQYFGPGTRLLVL.